This TCR beta chain was observed in a study of blood T cell repertoires in COVID-19. Study-level information: Acute-phase and convalescent COVID-19 samples originated in the United States, Italy and Spain. From T cells, B-cell-depleted T cells, or PBMCs came the material, which was cDNA or gDNA.

Only in-frame clones appear in the TCRdb table, and some are missing; sequencing was by immunoSEQ multiplex PCR. This sample has about 300,000 clones, with just over 85% found just once. Residents of about two dozen US areas, aged 18 to 89 years, made up the participants. Participants reported their clinical history, and cohort assignment relied on those reports. The length of the CDR3 is 17 residues. Per germline, CDR1 SEHNR and CDR2 FQNEAQ (reference sequence). Trimming removed 4 bases at V and 5 bases at J, with 20 bases between. The sequence derives from a young woman who had recovered from COVID-19. This chain connects TRBV7-9 to TRBJ1-4; D might be TRBD1 (5 bases). The sample comprised PBMCs or T cells enriched from blood (not recorded which). In nucleotides, the CDR3 is TGTGCCAGCAGCTCCGTCGTGGAGACAGTAAGGAATGAAAAACTGTTTTTT. It encodes CASSSVVETVRNEKLFF.